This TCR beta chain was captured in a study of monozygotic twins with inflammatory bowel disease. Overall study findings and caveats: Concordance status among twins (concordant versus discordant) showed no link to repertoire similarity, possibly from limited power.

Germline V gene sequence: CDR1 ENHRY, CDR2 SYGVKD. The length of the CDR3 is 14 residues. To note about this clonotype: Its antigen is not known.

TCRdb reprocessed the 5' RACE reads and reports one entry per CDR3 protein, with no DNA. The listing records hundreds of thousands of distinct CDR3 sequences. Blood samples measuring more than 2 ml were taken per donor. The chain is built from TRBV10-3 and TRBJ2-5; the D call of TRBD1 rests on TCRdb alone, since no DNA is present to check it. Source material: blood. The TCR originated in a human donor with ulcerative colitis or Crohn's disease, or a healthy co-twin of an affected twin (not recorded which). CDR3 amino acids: CAISDQQGTGTQYF.